The 13 T cell receptor beta chains presented below share a single source sample, sequenced in a study of Graves' ophthalmopathy and Graves' hyperthyroidism. Amplified material comprised TCR beta CDR3 regions derived from RNA transcripts. An initial RT-PCR round employing HTBI primers preceded a second-round multiplex PCR. TCRdb independently ran MiXCR on the multiplex PCR reads; one entry per CDR3 protein. The table has around 660,000 distinct CDR3 sequences, about 41% seen once. Specimen: peripheral blood. These receptors originate from an adult man with Graves' ophthalmopathy.

A few counts support this clonotype. The gene calls are TRBV6-6 and TRBJ2-6; D uncertain. The CDR3 is 8 amino acids. Germline V gene sequence: CDR1 MNHNY, CDR2 SVGAGI (reference sequence). V lost 6 bases and J 18 bases, leaving 6 bases between the germline ends. In DNA, the CDR3 is TGTGCCAGCAGCCCCCGGACTTTC. The encoded protein is CASSPRTF.

As concerns this clonotype: This may be a read error: a much more frequent sequence differs by one nucleotide. V gene TRBV7-9 combines with J gene TRBJ1-1, with D tentatively TRBD1 (6 bases). Germline CDR1 is SEHNR and CDR2 is FQNEAQ (reference sequence). This CDR3 has 13 amino acids. DNA for the CDR3: TGTGTCAGCAGCTTGGGGGCTGAGGTTGAAGCTTTCTTT. Its translation: CVSSLGAEVEAFF.

A remark on this clonotype: Relative to the germline gene, one junction end is altered; a read error may explain this. The CDR3 DNA follows: TGTGCCAGCAGCTTGTGGACGGCGAGTTATAGCGATCAGCCCCAGCATTTT. Translating gives CASSLWTASYSDQPQHF. The gene calls are TRBV7-2 and TRBJ1-5; no clear D gene. The CDR3 loop spans 17 amino acids. The germline gives CDR1 SGHTA, CDR2 FQGNSA.

There are a few counts of this clonotype. The chain combines TRBV6-5 with TRBJ1-2, with unresolved D. V was clipped by 7 bases and J by 7 bases, with 16 bases between them. The CDR3 runs to 13 residues. CDR1 is MNHEY, CDR2 SVGAGI, per germline. CDR3 sequence: CASINSGSSGYTF. The CDR3 nucleotides read TGTGCCAGCATCAACAGCGGATCCTCTGGCTACACCTTC.

This clonotype was detected many times. The chain combines TRBV14 with TRBJ1-6, with unresolved D. Germline V gives CDR1 SGHDN, CDR2 FVKESK. The V and J ends lost 4 bases and 7 bases respectively, with 8 bases between them. This CDR3 is built from 13 residues. The CDR3 coding sequence is TGTGCCAGCAGCCCGGAGTTGAATTCACCCCTCCACTTT. Its protein product is CASSPELNSPLHF.

The chain carries TRBV25-1 and TRBJ1-1; 7 bases match TRBD1. J was trimmed by 4 bases and V by 3 bases; bases with no gene match: 5. Germline V CDR1 and CDR2: MGHDK, SYGVNS. The CDR3 length is 14 residues. Written as DNA, the CDR3 is TGTGCCAGCAGTGAGGGGACAGACAGCACTGAAGCTTTCTTT. Its protein is CASSEGTDSTEAFF. The whole variable domain, filled in from reference TRBV25-1 and TRBJ1-1, reads EADIYQTPRYLVIGTGKKITLECSQTMGHDKMYWYQQDPGMELHLIHYSYGVNSTEKGDLSSESTVSRIRTEHFPLTLESARPSHTSQYLCASSEGTDSTEAFFGQGTRLTVV.

The V gene is TRBV10-3, the J gene TRBJ1-4; D uncertain. The germline V and J ends were trimmed by 0 bases and 8 bases, with 7 bases remaining between them. The CDR3 is made up of 13 amino acids. Germline CDR1 and CDR2: ENHRY and SYGVKD. This chain's CDR3 is CAISESLEEKLFF. CDR3 sequence (DNA): TGTGCCATCAGTGAGTCGCTGGAGGAAAAACTGTTTTTT.

The chain is built from TRBV25-1 and TRBJ1-2; 7 bases line up with TRBD1. The CDR3 is made up of 13 amino acids. V dropped 4 bases and J dropped 4; count of bases not matched to a gene: 3. Germline V gene sequence: CDR1 MGHDK, CDR2 SYGVNS. CDR3 DNA sequence: TGTGCCAGCAGTGGACAGGGTCTCTATGGCTACACCTTC. It specifies CASSGQGLYGYTF.

This clonotype was counted a few times. The chain has TRBV20-1 and TRBJ2-7, with D perhaps TRBD1 (6 bases). The CDR3 is 12 residues long. Trimming cost V 6 bases and J 3 bases, with 12 bases left between them. CDR1 is DFQATT and CDR2 is SNEGSKA in the germline V gene (reference sequence). CDR3 loop: CSAPGHNYEQYF. CDR3 in DNA: TGCAGTGCCCCGGGACACAACTACGAGCAGTACTTC.

This clonotype has just one count. V is TRBV7-8 and J is TRBJ1-6; 9 bases agree with TRBD1. Germline trimming cut 4 bases from V and 5 bases from J; bases unmatched to any gene: 9. CDR1 is SGHVS and CDR2 is FQNEAQ in the germline V gene. The CDR3 is made up of 17 amino acids. The DNA of the CDR3 is TGTGCCAGCAGCTCGCGGACAGGGGCTAGTAATAATTCACCCCTCCACTTT. Translation: CASSSRTGASNNSPLHF.

Of note for this clonotype: Germline is not matched at one junction end, which may reflect a read error. V and J are TRBV10-3 and TRBJ1-1; a weak D match, TRBD1 (5 bases). The V gene's germline CDR1 is ENHRY and CDR2 SYGVKD. This CDR3 is built from 15 residues. The CDR3 DNA follows: TGTGCCAGCAGTTACTTCAGGGTGGGGAACACTGAAGCTTTCTTT. Residues: CASSYFRVGNTEAFF.

The J gene is TRBJ1-2, the V gene TRBV10-3, with a weak D call TRBD1 (5 bases). The CDR3 has 13 amino acids. CDR1 ENHRY and CDR2 SYGVKD come from the germline V gene. V was clipped by 6 bases and J by 12 bases, with 20 bases between them. CDR3 bases: TGTGCCATCAGGCCGGGACTAGCGGGGGTAAACACCTTC. This sequence encodes CAIRPGLAGVNTF.

This clonotype was seen at least ten times. The gene calls are TRBV2 and TRBJ1-5, with 8 bases identical to TRBD1. Germline CDR1 reads SNHLY; CDR2 reads FYNNEI. The CDR3 has 13 residues. Trimming cost V 6 bases and J 6 bases; bases outside gene matches: 4. CDR3 loop: CASRGTGAQPQHF. The CDR3 nucleotides read TGTGCCAGCAGAGGGACAGGTGCTCAGCCCCAGCATTTT.